The subject of this entry is one T cell receptor beta chain. These data come from a study of blood T cell repertoires in COVID-19. The assay was immunoSEQ multiplex PCR, and TCRdb's table has in-frame clones only and misses some. This sample yields a few hundred thousand clones, of which approximately 85% are seen a single time; approximately 4% belongs to the top ten. Looked up from germline, CDR1 is MNHNS and CDR2 is SASEGT. V was trimmed by 2 bases and J by 6 bases, leaving 10 bases between them. The CDR3 runs to 13 residues. The TCR sequence derives from a woman aged 25 to 45 who had recovered from COVID-19. What was sequenced was PBMCs or T cells enriched from blood (not recorded which). The chain couples TRBV6-1 to TRBJ1-2; weak D call: TRBD1 (6 bases). The CDR3 DNA reads as TGTGCCAGCAGTGAATCAGGGGCCCATGGCTACACCTTC. It yields the protein CASSESGAHGYTF.